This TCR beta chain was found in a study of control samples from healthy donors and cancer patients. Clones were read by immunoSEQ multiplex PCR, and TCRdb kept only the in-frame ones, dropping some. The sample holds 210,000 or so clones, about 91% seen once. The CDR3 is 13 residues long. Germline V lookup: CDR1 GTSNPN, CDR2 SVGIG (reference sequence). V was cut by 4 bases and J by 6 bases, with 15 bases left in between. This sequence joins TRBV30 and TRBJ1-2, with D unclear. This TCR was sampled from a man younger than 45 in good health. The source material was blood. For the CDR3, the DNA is TGTGCCTGGACCGAGGGTGGGGAAGATGGCTACACCTTC. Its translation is CAWTEGGEDGYTF.